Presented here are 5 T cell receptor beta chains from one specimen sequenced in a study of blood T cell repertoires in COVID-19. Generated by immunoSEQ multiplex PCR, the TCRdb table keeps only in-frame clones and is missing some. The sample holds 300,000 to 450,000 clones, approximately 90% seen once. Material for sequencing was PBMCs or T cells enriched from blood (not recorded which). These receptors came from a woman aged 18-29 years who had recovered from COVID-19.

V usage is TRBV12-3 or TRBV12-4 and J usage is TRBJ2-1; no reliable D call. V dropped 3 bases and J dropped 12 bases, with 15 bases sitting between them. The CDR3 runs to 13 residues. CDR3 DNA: TGTGCCAGCAGTTTGTTGGGTCTACAGAGGCAGTTCTTC. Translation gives CASSLLGLQRQFF.

In nucleotides, the CDR3 is TGTGCCTGGAGTCGGAGGGATCTAGGGGGCTACACCTTC. This translates into CAWSRRDLGGYTF. This sequence joins TRBV30 and TRBJ1-2; D is undetermined. Germline CDR1 GTSNPN, CDR2 SVGIG (reference sequence). The CDR3 sequence is 13 residues long. V dropped 2 bases and J dropped 8 bases, with 15 bases sitting between them.

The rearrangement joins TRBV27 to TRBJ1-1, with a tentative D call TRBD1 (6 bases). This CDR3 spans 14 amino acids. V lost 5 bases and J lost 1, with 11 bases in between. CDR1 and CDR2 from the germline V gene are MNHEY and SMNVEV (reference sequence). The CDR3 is CASSKDRRNTEAFF. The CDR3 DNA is TGTGCCAGCAGTAAGGACAGAAGGAACACTGAAGCTTTCTTT.

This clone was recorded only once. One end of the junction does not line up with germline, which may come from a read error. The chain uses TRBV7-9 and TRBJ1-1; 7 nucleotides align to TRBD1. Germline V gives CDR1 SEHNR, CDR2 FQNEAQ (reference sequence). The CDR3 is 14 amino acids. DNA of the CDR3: TGTGCCAGCAGCTTGCCACAGGGGAACGCTGAAGCTTTCTTT. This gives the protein CASSLPQGNAEAFF.

The CDR3 nucleotides are TGTGCCAGTACCCGGGACAGGGACTCACCCCTCCACTTT. It codes for CASTRDRDSPLHF. The chain uses TRBV19 and TRBJ1-6; 9 bases are a match to TRBD1. The junction had 5 bases not matched to a gene; V was cut back by 7 bases and J by 10 bases. Germline lookup yields CDR1 LNHDA and CDR2 SQIVND (reference sequence). The CDR3 length is 13 residues.